This T cell receptor beta chain was identified in a study of cytomegalovirus exposure and HLA in healthy donors. The wider study: Some 85 million unique TCRs, all from HLA-typed donors, were included in an early release of the data. Researchers found that roughly 77% of 300 to 450 genotyped donors fell within the Caucasian-associated ancestry cluster. Findings of the study overall: For cytomegalovirus status, the classifier reportedly gave diagnoses with high specificity and sensitivity.

The J segment lost 2 bases and the V segment lost 0 bases, leaving 4 bases of the junction unmatched. This CDR3 contains 15 residues. CDR1 is SGDLS and CDR2 is YYNGEE in the germline V gene. This PCR relied on a set of 60 Vbeta primers and 13 Jbeta primers. Measured with immunoSEQ multiplex PCR; TCRdb has only the in-frame clones, and not every one. The sample includes roughly 160,000 clones, roughly 80% of them seen just once. In the case of this clone: Its antigen is unknown.

This receptor was taken from a woman aged 25 to 39 in good health and CMV-seropositive. V gene TRBV9 combines with J gene TRBJ1-1; 7 bases agree with TRBD1. Sequencing was done on a sample of PBMCs. Here the CDR3 DNA reads TGTGCCAGCAGCGTAGGAGGAGGGGGCAACACTGAAGCTTTCTTT. This encodes CASSVGGGGNTEAFF.